One sample yielded the 8 T cell receptor beta chains listed below, sequenced in a study of T cell repertoires in cytomegalovirus infection (dated by TCRdb to between 2018 and 2020). The run used an Illumina HiSeq 1500. TCRdb applied fastp at Q25 and MiXCR to the public reads, then kept only in-frame beta chains. Each CDR3 protein appears once, grouped with its most common genes and DNA. Within this sample are tens of thousands of distinct CDR3 sequences, with roughly 20% of them counted one time only. About 72% of the sample belongs to the ten largest clones. This sample's treatment or condition label indicates: in vitro stimulation with specific CMV peptide epitopes to enrich CMV-specific T cells. Their antigen targets remain unknown. The input for sequencing was CD8+ T cells from cultured PBMCs, taken from culture after CMV antigen stimulation. The source is a human donor in good health (CMV status not recorded). Some clones in this sample may be carry-over from other donors' samples.

The CDR3 here is CASSGSQGARYGYTF. The CDR3 region has the DNA TGTGCCAGCAGCGGATCACAGGGGGCGCGATATGGCTACACCTTC. The chain employs TRBV7-2 and TRBJ1-2; 9 bases are a match to TRBD1. V was pared by 5 bases and J by 5 bases, with 9 bases of the junction left unmatched. There are 15 residues in the CDR3. CDR1 and CDR2 (germline): SGHTA, FQGNSA.

Only a few counts were recorded for this clonotype. The chain links TRBV7-2 to TRBJ2-6; no reliable D call. V gave up 4 bases and J gave up 0 bases, with 7 bases separating them. CDR3 length equals 15 residues. CDR1 is SGHTA, CDR2 FQGNSA, per germline. The CDR3: CASSSFPSGANVLTF. The DNA of the CDR3 is TGTGCCAGCAGCTCCTTCCCCTCTGGGGCCAACGTCCTGACTTTC.

This clonotype was observed a few times. The chain is built from TRBV4-1 and TRBJ2-6, with D unresolved. This CDR3 spans 15 amino acids. Germline V gene lookup returns CDR1 MGHRA and CDR2 YSYEKL. The ends were cut back, 1 base at V and 2 bases at J, with 6 bases in the middle. The CDR3 DNA follows: TGCGCCAGCAGCCAAGGGTTCACTGGGGCCAACGTCCTGACTTTC. It is translated as CASSQGFTGANVLTF.

This clonotype has only a few counts. V is TRBV11-2 and J is TRBJ1-3; 9 bases line up with TRBD1. After removal of 5 bases from V and 4 bases from J, the junction contained 3 bases not matched to a gene. This CDR3 is 14 amino acids long. The germline V gene has CDR1 SGHAT and CDR2 FQNNGV. CDR3 coding DNA: TGTGCCAGCAGCCGGACAGGGGACGGAAACACCATATATTTT. Protein product: CASSRTGDGNTIYF.

The chain employs TRBV6-6 and TRBJ2-4; D possibly uses TRBD1 or TRBD2 (6 bases each). This CDR3 has 17 amino acids. The V end lost 0 bases, the J end lost 1 base, and 13 bases lay between the germline ends. Germline values: CDR1 MNHNY, CDR2 SVGAGI (reference sequence). CDR3 sequence reads: CASSYSDGGLAKNIQYF. In DNA form, the CDR3 reads TGTGCCAGCAGTTACTCGGACGGGGGCCTGGCCAAAAACATTCAGTACTTC.

The CDR3 coding sequence is TGTGCCAGCAGTTTACAGACAAGGGATTCACCCCTCCACTTT. Translating gives CASSLQTRDSPLHF. The chain joins TRBV27 to TRBJ1-6; no definite D call. CDR1 and CDR2 from the germline V gene are MNHEY and SMNVEV (reference sequence). The CDR3 extends over 14 amino acids. The germline V and J ends were trimmed by 2 bases and 8 bases, with 10 bases remaining between them.

The rearrangement joins TRBV6-2 or TRBV6-3 to TRBJ2-1, with 9 bases lining up with TRBD2. Germline assignment: CDR1 MNHEY and CDR2 SVGEGT. CDR3 length: 15 amino acids. V lost 6 bases to trimming and J lost 4 bases; unmatched junction nucleotides: 7. This CDR3 is CASSPPSGGYNEQFF. CDR3 nucleotide sequence: TGTGCCAGCAGCCCCCCCAGCGGGGGGTACAATGAGCAGTTCTTC.

This clonotype has a single count. The chain has TRBV7-9 and TRBJ2-6; D remains ambiguous. Germline lookup yields CDR1 SEHNR and CDR2 FQNEAQ (reference sequence). Trimming removed 4 bases at V and 0 bases at J, with 10 bases between. CDR3 length equals 16 residues. CDR3 in DNA: TGTGCCAGCAGCTCCCAACGAACCTCTGGGGCCAACGTCCTGACTTTC. Encoded protein: CASSSQRTSGANVLTF.